This T cell receptor beta chain was captured in a study of blood T cell repertoires in COVID-19. Study at large: Samples taken during acute and convalescent COVID-19 were collected in the United States, Italy and Spain. From T cells, B-cell-depleted T cells, or PBMCs came the material, which was cDNA or gDNA.

In the original analysis: Reference gene primer amplification gave estimated nucleated cell counts. Profiling relied on immunoSEQ multiplex PCR, and the TCRdb table lists in-frame clones only, not all of them. V, J and clone size reflect that table, while D and trimming were determined from the DNA. The sample lists 20,000 to 25,000 clones, approximately 88% occurring once. Germline assignment: CDR1 SGHVS and CDR2 FNYEAQ. The CDR3 runs 15 residues. Trimming took 0 bases from V and 2 from J, leaving 11 bases between them. This clone has only one observation. The TCR sequence derives from a human donor with active COVID-19. The donor label of this sample is uncertain. The rearrangement links TRBV7-6 to TRBJ2-7; TRBD2 might be the D (5 bases). Sequenced: peripheral blood. The CDR3 reads CASSLASGNTYEQYF. The CDR3 nucleotides read TGTGCCAGCAGCTTAGCGTCGGGAAACACCTACGAGCAGTACTTC.